The 10 T cell receptor beta chains listed next were all sequenced from one sample in a study of Ad26.COV2.S vaccination and SARS-CoV-2 variants. Generated by immunoSEQ multiplex PCR, the TCRdb table keeps only in-frame clones and is missing some. The sample contains some 320,000 clones, approximately 80% of which appear only once. Treatment defined: 15 to 20 received Ad26.COV2.S at low or high dose, single or two shots; about 5 received placebo; per-sample allocation not given. At day 63 after the first vaccine or placebo injection, samples were drawn. The material sequenced was peripheral blood, taken in a trial of Ad26.COV2.S vaccine versus placebo. The source is a person aged 18-65 years who received the Ad26.COV2.S COVID-19 vaccine or a placebo.

The chain couples TRBV5-4 to TRBJ2-5; TRBD2 agrees at 9 bases. CDR1 is SGHNT, CDR2 YYREEE, per germline (reference sequence). The CDR3 is 14 residues long. J gave up 4 bases and V 9 bases, and 10 bases lay outside the gene matches. The chain's CDR3 is CATSIAGVRETQYF. The CDR3 nucleotides read TGTGCCACCTCTATAGCGGGGGTACGAGAGACCCAGTACTTC.

This sequence joins TRBV3-1 (or the pseudogene TRBV3-2) and TRBJ2-3; a weak D match, TRBD2 (5 bases). Deletions cut 4 bases from V and 8 bases from J, with 16 bases between. The CDR3 consists of 14 residues. In germline, CDR1 is LGHDT, CDR2 YNNKEL (reference sequence). CDR3 sequence (DNA): TGTGCCAGCAGCCGAACGGACTGGTCGGTTACGCAGTATTTT. Translating gives CASSRTDWSVTQYF.

This clone was counted a single time. The chain employs TRBV2 and TRBJ1-2; D might be TRBD1 (6 bases). The germline V and J ends were trimmed by 9 bases and 4 bases, with 15 bases remaining between them. CDR3 length: 13 residues. Per germline, CDR1 SNHLY and CDR2 FYNNEI. The CDR3 region is CARRSQGFYGYTF. CDR3 sequence (DNA): TGTGCCAGACGAAGCCAGGGGTTCTATGGCTACACCTTC.

J is TRBJ2-6 and V is TRBV5-1, with D maybe TRBD1 (5 bases). The CDR3 loop spans 15 amino acids. CDR1 and CDR2 (germline): SGHRS, YFSETQ. V was trimmed by 5 bases and J by 1 base, leaving 10 bases between them. CDR3 loop: CASREGESGANVLTF. The CDR3 bases are TGCGCCAGCAGGGAAGGGGAATCTGGGGCCAACGTCCTGACTTTC.

V and J are TRBV3-1 (or the pseudogene TRBV3-2) and TRBJ2-1; D is perhaps TRBD2 (5 bases). The CDR3 has 15 amino acids. Trimming took off 1 base at V and 4 bases at J, with 11 bases between the two ends. CDR1 is LGHDT, CDR2 YNNKEL, per germline (reference sequence). The CDR3 DNA reads as TGTGCCAGCAGCCAAGGGAGGATGCAGTACAATGAGCAGTTCTTC. Translating gives CASSQGRMQYNEQFF.

This chain joins TRBV28 and TRBJ2-5; D might be TRBD1 (6 bases). The CDR3 spans 15 residues. Trimming stripped 4 bases from V and 3 bases from J, with 15 bases between. Per germline, CDR1 MDHEN and CDR2 SYDVKM. CDR3 nucleotides: TGTGCCAGCAGTTCCTGGGGGCCTAAAGAAGAGACCCAGTACTTC. It codes for CASSSWGPKEETQYF.

The CDR3 region is CASSYIDRGREQYF. The CDR3 DNA sequence: TGTGCCAGCAGCTATATAGACAGGGGCCGGGAGCAGTACTTC. The chain carries TRBV7-9 and TRBJ2-7, with TRBD1 identical over 8 bases. The CDR3 covers 14 residues. CDR1 SEHNR and CDR2 FQNEAQ come from the germline V gene (reference sequence). Germline trimming cut 4 bases from V and 7 bases from J; bases unmatched to any gene: 9.

The table lists this clone with a count of one. V usage is TRBV28 and J usage is TRBJ1-2, with TRBD1 matching 8 bases. Germline V CDR1 and CDR2: MDHEN, SYDVKM. With 5 bases clipped from V and 4 bases from J, the junction kept 9 bases outside the gene matches. The CDR3 extends over 15 amino acids. The CDR3 sequence is CASSPPGQDLYGYTF. The CDR3 DNA follows: TGTGCCAGCAGTCCCCCGGGACAGGACCTCTATGGCTACACCTTC.

The genes are TRBV6-5 and TRBJ1-5, with D perhaps matching TRBD1 (5 bases). The germline V gene encodes CDR1 MNHEY and CDR2 SVGAGI. Deletions cut 10 bases from V and 3 bases from J, with 13 bases between. The CDR3 loop spans 13 amino acids. The CDR3, as DNA: TGTGCCACCACCCCCAGGGACAATCAGCCCCAGCATTTT. Amino acid sequence: CATTPRDNQPQHF.

V and J are TRBV5-1 and TRBJ2-7; 7 nucleotides align to TRBD1. The CDR3 loop spans 14 amino acids. J lost 3 bases, V lost 2 bases, and 5 bases had no gene match. The V gene's germline CDR1 is SGHRS and CDR2 YFSETQ. The CDR3 is CASSLGGVYYEQYF. The CDR3, as DNA: TGCGCCAGCAGCTTAGGGGGCGTTTACTACGAGCAGTACTTC.